The source of this T cell receptor (beta chain) is a study of regulatory T cells in long-lasting Graves disease. For TCR beta, libraries came from iRepertoire HTBI primers and Arm-PCR of CDR3 regions. MiXCR, run by TCRdb on the multiplex PCR reads, gives a single entry per CDR3 protein. The table records about 460,000 distinct CDR3 sequences, about 20% of them present only once. This clonotype occurred many times. Its antigen is undetermined. Time point here: persistent/refractory GD, antithyroid drugs over 5 years with positive TRAb. From RNA extracted from PBMCs, the TCR library was made. EDTA tubes collected around 8.7 milliliters of peripheral blood. General observations from the study: Thyroid tissue went unexamined; only peripheral blood was analyzed. The study found persistent patients shared more public clonotypes (roughly 3,000) than new patients (about 990). Gene preferences differed: TRBV28, TRBJ1-2, TRBJ2-5 in persistent cases.

After removal of 5 bases from V and 5 bases from J, the junction contained 10 bases not matched to a gene. The germline CDR1 and CDR2 sequences are SGHTA and FQGNSA. CDR3 size: 16 residues. The specimen was peripheral blood mononuclear cells (PBMCs), collected when the disease was refractory, from a patient treated with antithyroid drugs. The rearrangement links TRBV7-2 to TRBJ1-2; 11 nucleotides line up with TRBD1. This TCR was sampled from a female donor with Graves disease. CDR3 coding DNA: TGTGCCAGCAGCCCGGCAGGGGACAGGGGGGGGTATGGCTACACCTTC. Its translation is CASSPAGDRGGYGYTF.